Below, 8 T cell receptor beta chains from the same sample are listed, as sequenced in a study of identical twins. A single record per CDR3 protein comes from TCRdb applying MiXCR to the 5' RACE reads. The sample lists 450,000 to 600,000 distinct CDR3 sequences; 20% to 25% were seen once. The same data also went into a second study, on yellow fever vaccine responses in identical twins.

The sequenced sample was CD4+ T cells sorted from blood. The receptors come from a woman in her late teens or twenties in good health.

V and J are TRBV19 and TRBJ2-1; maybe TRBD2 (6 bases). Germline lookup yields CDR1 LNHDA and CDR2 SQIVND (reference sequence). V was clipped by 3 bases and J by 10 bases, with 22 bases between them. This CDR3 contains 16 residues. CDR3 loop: CASSIRERGTGEEQFF. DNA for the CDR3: TGTGCCAGTAGTATCCGCGAACGGGGGACCGGCGAGGAGCAGTTCTTC.

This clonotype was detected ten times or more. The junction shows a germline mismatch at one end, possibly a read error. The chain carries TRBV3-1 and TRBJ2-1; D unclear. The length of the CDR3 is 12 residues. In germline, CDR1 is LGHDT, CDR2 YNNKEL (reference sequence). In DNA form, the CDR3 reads TGTGCCAGCAGCCAAGGAAAAGCAATGAGATGCTTC. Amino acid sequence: CASSQGKAMRCF.

For the CDR3, the DNA is TGTGCCAGCAGCTTAGCGGGGACTAGCGGGAGTTACAATGAGCAGTTCTTC. Encoded protein: CASSLAGTSGSYNEQFF. The genes are TRBV7-2 and TRBJ2-1; 14 nucleotides match TRBD2. The CDR3 consists of 17 residues. The V gene end was trimmed by 0 bases and the J gene end by 4 bases; junction bases not matched to a gene: 2. Germline V lookup: CDR1 SGHTA, CDR2 FQGNSA.

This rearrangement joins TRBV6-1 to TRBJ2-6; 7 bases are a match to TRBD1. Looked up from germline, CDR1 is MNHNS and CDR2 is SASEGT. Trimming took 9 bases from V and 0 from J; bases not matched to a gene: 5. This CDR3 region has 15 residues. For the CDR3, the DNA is TGTGCCAGTAGGACAGGACACTCTGGGGCCAACGTCCTGACTTTC. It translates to CASRTGHSGANVLTF.

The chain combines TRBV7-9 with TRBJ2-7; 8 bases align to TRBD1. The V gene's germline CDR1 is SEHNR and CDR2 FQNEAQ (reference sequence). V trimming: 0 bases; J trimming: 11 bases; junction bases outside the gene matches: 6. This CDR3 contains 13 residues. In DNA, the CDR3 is TGTGCCAGCAGCTTAGCGCTCGGACAGGGAGAGTACGTC. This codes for CASSLALGQGEYV.

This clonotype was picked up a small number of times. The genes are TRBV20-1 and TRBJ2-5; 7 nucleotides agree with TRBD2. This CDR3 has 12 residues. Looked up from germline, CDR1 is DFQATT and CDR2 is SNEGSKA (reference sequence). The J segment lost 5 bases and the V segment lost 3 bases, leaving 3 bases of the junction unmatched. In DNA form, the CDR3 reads TGCAGTGCTAGTTCCGGGAGGGAGACCCAGTACTTC. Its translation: CSASSGRETQYF.

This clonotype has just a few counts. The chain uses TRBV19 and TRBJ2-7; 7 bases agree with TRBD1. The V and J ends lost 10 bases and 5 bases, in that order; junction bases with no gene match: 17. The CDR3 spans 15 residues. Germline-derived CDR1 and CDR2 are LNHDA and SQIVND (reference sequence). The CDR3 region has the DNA TGTGCCACTCCCCGCCCGACCAGGGGGTTTGACGAGCAGTACGTC. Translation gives CATPRPTRGFDEQYV.

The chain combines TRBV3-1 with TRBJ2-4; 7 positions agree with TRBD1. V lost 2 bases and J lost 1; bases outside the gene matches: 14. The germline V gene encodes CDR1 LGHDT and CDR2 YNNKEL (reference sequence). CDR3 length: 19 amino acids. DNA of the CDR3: TGTGCCAGCAGCCAAAGGGGACAGTCGGCGGCTGGGGCCAAAAACATTCAGTACTTC. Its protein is CASSQRGQSAAGAKNIQYF.